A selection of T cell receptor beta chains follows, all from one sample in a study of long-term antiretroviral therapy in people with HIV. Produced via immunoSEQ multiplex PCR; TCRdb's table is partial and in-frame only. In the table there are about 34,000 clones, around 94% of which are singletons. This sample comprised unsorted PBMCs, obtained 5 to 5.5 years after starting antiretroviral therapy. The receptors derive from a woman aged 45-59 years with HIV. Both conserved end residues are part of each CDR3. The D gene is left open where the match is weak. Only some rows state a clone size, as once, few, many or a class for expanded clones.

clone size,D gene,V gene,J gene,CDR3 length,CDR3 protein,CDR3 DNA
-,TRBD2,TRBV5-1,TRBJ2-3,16,CASSLRLAGDSDTQYF,TGCGCCAGCAGCTTGAGGCTAGCGGGGGACTCAGATACGCAGTATTTT
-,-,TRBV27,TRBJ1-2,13,CASSLWADYGYTF,TGTGCCAGCAGTTTATGGGCCGACTATGGCTACACCTTC
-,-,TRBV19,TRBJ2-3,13,CASSMLRGDTQYF,TGTGCCAGTAGTATGCTTAGGGGAGATACGCAGTATTTT
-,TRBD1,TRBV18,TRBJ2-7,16,CASSPRDRGLGYEQYF,TGTGCCAGCTCACCCCGGGACAGGGGGCTAGGCTACGAGCAGTACTTC
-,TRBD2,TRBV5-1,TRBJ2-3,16,CASSFDSGGAKDTQYF,TGCGCCAGCAGCTTCGATAGCGGGGGGGCGAAAGATACGCAGTATTTT
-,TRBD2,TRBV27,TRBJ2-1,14,CASSLAGAYNEQFF,TGTGCCAGCAGTTTAGCGGGGGCCTACAATGAGCAGTTCTTC
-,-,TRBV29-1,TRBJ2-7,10,CSVGGYEQYF,TGCAGCGTTGGCGGGTACGAGCAGTACTTC
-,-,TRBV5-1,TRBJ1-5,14,CAIPKGSNNQPQHF,TGCGCCATCCCTAAGGGCAGCAACAATCAGCCCCAGCATTTT
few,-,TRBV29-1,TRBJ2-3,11,CSGSSTDTQYF,TGCAGCGGCTCGTCCACAGATACGCAGTATTTT
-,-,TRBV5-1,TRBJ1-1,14,CASSSRTANTEAFF,TGCGCCAGCAGCTCCCGGACAGCGAACACTGAAGCTTTCTTT
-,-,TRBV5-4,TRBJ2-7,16,CASSRDPGRMSYEQYF,TGTGCCAGCAGCCGGGACCCCGGACGAATGTCCTACGAGCAGTACTTC